What follows is one T cell receptor (beta chain) and its context. Its antigen is not known. The ends were cut back, 5 bases at V and 5 bases at J, with 9 bases in the middle. This CDR3 is built from 13 residues. Germline loops: CDR1 SGHDN, CDR2 FVKESK. This specimen comes from a study of vaccination effects on CD4 cells after COVID-19. For the study at large: Everyone in the study got two shots of either the BNT162b2 or mRNA-1273 vaccine.

Here immunoSEQ multiplex PCR was the method, and the copy in TCRdb shows in-frame clones only, minus some. The repertoire has 50,000 or so clones, 79% of them found once; the top ten carry approximately 6%. Prior to sequencing, the ViraFEST assay stimulated PBMC with viral peptide pools, which expanded the antigen-specific CD4+ T cells. Isolation of CD4+ T cells took place after approximately ten days of culture. Neither prior SARS-CoV-2 infection nor positive nucleocapsid antibodies were present in the vaccine recipients. Every well got a few million PBMC, which were grown with 8.5 to 10 IU/ml IL-2 and 8.5 to 10 ug/ml peptides. Cells had half their medium changed to IL-2 medium on days 3 and 7.

The clonotype comes from a human donor who received a COVID-19 vaccine. Sequenced material: CD4+ T cells from PBMCs cultured with HCoV-OC43 spike peptides, taken before COVID-19 vaccination. Subset of the sample: HCoV-OC43 spike overlapping peptide pool stimulation. The rearrangement joins TRBV14 to TRBJ1-4, with D possibly being TRBD1 (5 bases). The CDR3 loop is CASSYRLNEKLFF. CDR3 sequence (DNA): TGTGCCAGCAGCTACAGGCTGAATGAAAAACTGTTTTTT.